What follows is one T cell receptor (beta chain) and its context. The data are from a study of control samples from healthy donors and cancer patients. Sequencing was performed with immunoSEQ multiplex PCR; in TCRdb, only in-frame clones are kept and a portion is missing. The sample records about 220,000 clones, over 90% being singletons. The CDR3 runs to 16 residues. V was shortened by 0 bases and J by 1 base, with 13 bases between the two germline ends. Germline lookup yields CDR1 SGHAT and CDR2 FQDESV (reference sequence). V gene TRBV11-1 combines with J gene TRBJ2-7, with D unclear. The sequence came from a man between 50 and 59 years old in good health. Sequenced sample: blood. CDR3 amino acids: CASSLAASSESYEQYF. DNA of the CDR3: TGTGCCAGCAGCTTAGCAGCGAGCTCCGAGTCCTACGAGCAGTACTTC.